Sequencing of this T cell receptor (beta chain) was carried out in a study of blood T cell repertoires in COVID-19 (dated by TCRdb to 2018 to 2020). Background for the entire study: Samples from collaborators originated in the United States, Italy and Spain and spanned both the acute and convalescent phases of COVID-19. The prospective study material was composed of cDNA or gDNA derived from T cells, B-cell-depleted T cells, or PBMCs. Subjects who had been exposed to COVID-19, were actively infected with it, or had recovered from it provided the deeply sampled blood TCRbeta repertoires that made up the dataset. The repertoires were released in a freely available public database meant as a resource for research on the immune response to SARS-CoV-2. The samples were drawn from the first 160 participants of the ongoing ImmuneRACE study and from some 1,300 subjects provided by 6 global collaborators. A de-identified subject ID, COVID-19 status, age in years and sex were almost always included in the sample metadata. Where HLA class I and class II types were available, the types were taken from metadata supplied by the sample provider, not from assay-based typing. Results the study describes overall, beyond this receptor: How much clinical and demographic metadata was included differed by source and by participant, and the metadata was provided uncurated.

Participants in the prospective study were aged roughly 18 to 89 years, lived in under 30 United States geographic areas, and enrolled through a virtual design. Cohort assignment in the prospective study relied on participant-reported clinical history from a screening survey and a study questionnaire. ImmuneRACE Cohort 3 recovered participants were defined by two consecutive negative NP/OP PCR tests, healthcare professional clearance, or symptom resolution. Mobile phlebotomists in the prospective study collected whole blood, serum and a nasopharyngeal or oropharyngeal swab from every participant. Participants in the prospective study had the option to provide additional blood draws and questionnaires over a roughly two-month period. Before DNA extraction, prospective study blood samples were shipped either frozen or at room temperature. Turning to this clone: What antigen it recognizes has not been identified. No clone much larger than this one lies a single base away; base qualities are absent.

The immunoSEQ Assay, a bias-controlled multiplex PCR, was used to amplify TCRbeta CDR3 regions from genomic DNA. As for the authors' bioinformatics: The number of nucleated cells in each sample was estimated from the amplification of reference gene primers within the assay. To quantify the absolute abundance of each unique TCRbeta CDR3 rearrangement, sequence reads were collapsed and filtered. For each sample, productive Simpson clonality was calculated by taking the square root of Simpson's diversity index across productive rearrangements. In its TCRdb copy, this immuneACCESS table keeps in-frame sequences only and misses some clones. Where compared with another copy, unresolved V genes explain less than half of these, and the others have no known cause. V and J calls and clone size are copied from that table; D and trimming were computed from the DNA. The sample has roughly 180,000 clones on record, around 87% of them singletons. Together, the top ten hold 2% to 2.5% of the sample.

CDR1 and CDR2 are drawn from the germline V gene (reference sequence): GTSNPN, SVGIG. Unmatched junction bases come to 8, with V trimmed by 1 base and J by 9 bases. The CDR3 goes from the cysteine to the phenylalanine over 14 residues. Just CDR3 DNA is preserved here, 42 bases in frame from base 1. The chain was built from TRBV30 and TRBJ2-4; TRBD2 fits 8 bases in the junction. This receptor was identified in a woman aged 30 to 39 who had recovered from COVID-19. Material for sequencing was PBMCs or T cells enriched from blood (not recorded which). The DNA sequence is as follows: TGTGCCTGGAGTGCCAGCGGGGGCCGGGGCATTCAGTACTTC. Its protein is CAWSASGGRGIQYF.